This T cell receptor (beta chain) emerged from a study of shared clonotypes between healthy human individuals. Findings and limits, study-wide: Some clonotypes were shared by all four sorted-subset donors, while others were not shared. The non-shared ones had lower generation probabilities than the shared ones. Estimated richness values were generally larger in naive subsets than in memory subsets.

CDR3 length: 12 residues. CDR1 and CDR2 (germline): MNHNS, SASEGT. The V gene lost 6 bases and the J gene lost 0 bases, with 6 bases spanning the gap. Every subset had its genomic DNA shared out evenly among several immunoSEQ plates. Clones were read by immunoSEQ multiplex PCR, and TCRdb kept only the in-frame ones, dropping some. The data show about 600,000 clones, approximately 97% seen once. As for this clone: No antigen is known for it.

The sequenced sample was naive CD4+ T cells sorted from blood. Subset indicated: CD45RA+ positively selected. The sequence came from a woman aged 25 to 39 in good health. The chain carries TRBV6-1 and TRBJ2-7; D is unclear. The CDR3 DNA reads TGTGCCAGCAGCTACACCTCCTACGAGCAGTACTTC. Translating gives CASSYTSYEQYF.